The present entry profiles one T cell receptor (beta chain) with its context. The antigen is unknown. Clones were sequenced by immunoSEQ multiplex PCR, and TCRdb holds only the in-frame ones, with some missing. Among 95,000 to 150,000 clones listed, approximately 95% were seen once. Germline CDR1 is PRHDT and CDR2 is FYEKMQ (reference sequence). Trimming removed 5 bases from V and 0 bases from J; junction bases left unmatched: 6. The CDR3 totals 15 residues. This entry is derived from a study of graft-versus-host responses after intestinal transplantation. Looking at the study overall: Recipients got multivisceral, liver-intestinal, or isolated intestinal transplants. Whole-study results and caveats: Within the allografts of patients who had graft-donor T cell macrochimerism, graft-versus-host to host-versus-graft clonal ratios were high.

The chain joins TRBV13 to TRBJ2-5, with TRBD1 matching 7 bases. The sequence was collected from a human donor who received an intestinal transplant. The starting material was unstimulated CD8+ T cells sorted from spleen or lymph node cells, obtained before intestinal transplant. CDR3 residues: CASSMGQSNQETQYF. CDR3 DNA: TGTGCCAGCAGCATGGGACAGTCTAACCAAGAGACCCAGTACTTC.